The entry below gives a single TCR beta chain sequence along with its context. The antigen remains undetermined. Its ends do not fully match the called genes, so a read error is possible. Germline lookup yields CDR1 SNHLY and CDR2 FYNNEI. CDR3 size: 12 residues. The study ran its PCR with 60 Vbeta and 13 Jbeta primers. Original processing methods: The authors later counted about 80 million unique TCR beta chains, roughly 10 million of them shared. The table came from immunoSEQ multiplex PCR; TCRdb's copy has only in-frame clones and leaves some out. Clone size and the V and J calls come from that table; the DNA yielded D and trimming. The sample table sets out approximately 76,000 clones. Healthy bone marrow donors made up the donors. This specimen belongs to a study of cytomegalovirus exposure and HLA in healthy donors. As for the study in general: When over 300 donors were genotyped, approximately 81% of them were found to fall in the Caucasian-associated ancestry cluster.

Study-wide findings and caveats: Per published reports, the classifier diagnosed cytomegalovirus status with high specificity and sensitivity.

Sequencing was carried out using PBMCs. The V gene is TRBV2, the J gene TRBJ1-2; D ambiguous. This clonotype originated in a man aged 18 to 29 in good health and CMV-seropositive. CDR3 DNA: TGTGCCAGCAGTGTGTCGGGGAATGGCTGCACCTTC. It encodes CASSVSGNGCTF.